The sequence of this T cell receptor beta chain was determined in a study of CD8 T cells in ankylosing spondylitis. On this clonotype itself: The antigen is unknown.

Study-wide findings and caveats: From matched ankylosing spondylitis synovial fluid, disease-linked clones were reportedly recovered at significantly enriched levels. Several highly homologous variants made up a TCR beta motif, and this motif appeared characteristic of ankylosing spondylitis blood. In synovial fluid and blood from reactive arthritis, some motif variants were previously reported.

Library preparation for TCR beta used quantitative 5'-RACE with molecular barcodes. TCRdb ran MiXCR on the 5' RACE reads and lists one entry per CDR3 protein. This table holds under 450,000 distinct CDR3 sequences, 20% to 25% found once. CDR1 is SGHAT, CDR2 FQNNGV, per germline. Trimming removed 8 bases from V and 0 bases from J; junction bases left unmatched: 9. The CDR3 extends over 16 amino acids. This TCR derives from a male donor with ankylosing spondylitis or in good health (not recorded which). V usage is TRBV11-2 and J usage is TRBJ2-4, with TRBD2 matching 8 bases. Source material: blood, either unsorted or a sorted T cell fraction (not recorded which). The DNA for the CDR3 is TGTGCCAGCGGCCCGGCTAGCGGGTTAGCCAAAAACATTCAGTACTTC. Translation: CASGPASGLAKNIQYF.